This T cell receptor (beta chain) was captured by sequencing in a study of CD8+ T cells in alopecia areata. In each case, RNA was isolated and then reverse transcribed into cDNA as the sequencing template. Clones were read by immunoSEQ multiplex PCR, and TCRdb kept only the in-frame ones, dropping some. The table shows roughly 100,000 clones, with less than 70% occurring only once. Sequencing was performed on CD4+ T cells sorted from blood. The receptor was isolated from a human donor in good health.

The chain's CDR3 is CSVGQGHGYTF. CDR3 DNA sequence: TGCAGCGTTGGGCAGGGGCATGGCTACACCTTC. J is TRBJ1-2 and V is TRBV29-1, with TRBD1 as a possible D gene (6 bases). CDR3 size: 11 residues. V was shortened by 4 bases and J by 6 bases, with 9 bases between the two germline ends. Germline V gene data show CDR1 as SQVTM and CDR2 as ANQGSEA.